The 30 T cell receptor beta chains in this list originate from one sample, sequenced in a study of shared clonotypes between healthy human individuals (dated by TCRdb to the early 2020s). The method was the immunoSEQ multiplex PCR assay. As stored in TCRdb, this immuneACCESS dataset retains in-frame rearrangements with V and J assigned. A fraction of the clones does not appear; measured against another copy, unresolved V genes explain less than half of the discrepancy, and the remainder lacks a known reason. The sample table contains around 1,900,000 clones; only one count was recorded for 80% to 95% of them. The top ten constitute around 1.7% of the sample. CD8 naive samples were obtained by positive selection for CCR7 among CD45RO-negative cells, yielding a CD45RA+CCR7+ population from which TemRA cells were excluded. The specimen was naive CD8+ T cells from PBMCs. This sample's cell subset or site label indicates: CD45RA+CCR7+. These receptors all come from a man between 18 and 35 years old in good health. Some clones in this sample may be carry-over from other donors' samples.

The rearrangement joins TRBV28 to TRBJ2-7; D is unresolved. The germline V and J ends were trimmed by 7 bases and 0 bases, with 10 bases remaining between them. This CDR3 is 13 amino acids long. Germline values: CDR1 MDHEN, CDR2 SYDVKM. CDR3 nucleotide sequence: TGTGCCAGCATGGACGCGAGCTCCTACGAGCAGTACTTC. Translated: CASMDASSYEQYF.

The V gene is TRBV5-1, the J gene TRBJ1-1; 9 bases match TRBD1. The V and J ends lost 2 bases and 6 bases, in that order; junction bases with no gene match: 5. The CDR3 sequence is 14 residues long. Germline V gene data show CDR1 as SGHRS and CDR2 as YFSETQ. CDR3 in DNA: TGCGCCAGCAGCTTTGACAGGGGGGCCCCTGAAGCTTTCTTT. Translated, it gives CASSFDRGAPEAFF. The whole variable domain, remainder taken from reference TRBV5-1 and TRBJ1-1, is KAGVTQTPRYLIKTRGQQVTLSCSPISGHRSVSWYQQTPGQGLQFLFEYFSETQRNKGNFPGRFSGRQFSNSRSEMNVSTLELGDSALYLCASSFDRGAPEAFFGQGTRLTVV.

Written as DNA, the CDR3 is TGCGCCAGCAGCCCGTCATTACGGGGGACTAGCGGGAATGAGCAGTTCTTC. This encodes CASSPSLRGTSGNEQFF. This chain connects TRBV5-1 to TRBJ2-1; 12 positions match TRBD2. Germline V lookup: CDR1 SGHRS, CDR2 YFSETQ. CDR3 length: 17 amino acids. Losses at the gene ends were 4 bases for V and 7 bases for J; bases not matched to a gene: 12.

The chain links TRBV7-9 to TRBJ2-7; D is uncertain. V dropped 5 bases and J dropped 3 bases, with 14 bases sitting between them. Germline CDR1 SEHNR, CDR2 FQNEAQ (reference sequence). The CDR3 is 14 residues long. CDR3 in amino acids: CASSPVLGVYEQYF. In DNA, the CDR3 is TGTGCCAGCAGCCCCGTTCTAGGAGTCTACGAGCAGTACTTC.

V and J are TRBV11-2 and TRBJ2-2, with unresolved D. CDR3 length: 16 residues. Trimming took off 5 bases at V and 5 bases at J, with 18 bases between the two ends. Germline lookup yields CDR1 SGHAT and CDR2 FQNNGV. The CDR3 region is CASSLGLAFVTGELFF. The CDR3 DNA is TGTGCCAGCAGCCTTGGGCTTGCCTTTGTAACCGGGGAGCTGTTTTTT.

The DNA of the CDR3 is TGTGCCAGCAGTCCCCCCCGGACAGGTTGGGGCAAAGAGACCCAGTACTTC. Its protein product is CASSPPRTGWGKETQYF. This chain joins TRBV28 and TRBJ2-5; 7 bases match TRBD1. CDR3 length equals 17 residues. V was pared by 5 bases and J by 3 bases, with 15 bases of the junction left unmatched. In germline, CDR1 is MDHEN, CDR2 SYDVKM.

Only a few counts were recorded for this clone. The CDR3 DNA reads as TGTGCCAGCTCACCTTTCCCAGGGGATCAGCCCCAGCATTTT. It yields the protein CASSPFPGDQPQHF. The V call is TRBV18, the J call TRBJ1-5; the D gene is possibly TRBD1 (6 bases). Trimming took 3 bases from V and 5 from J, leaving 11 bases between them. The V gene's germline CDR1 is KGHSH and CDR2 LQKENI. This CDR3 region has 14 residues.

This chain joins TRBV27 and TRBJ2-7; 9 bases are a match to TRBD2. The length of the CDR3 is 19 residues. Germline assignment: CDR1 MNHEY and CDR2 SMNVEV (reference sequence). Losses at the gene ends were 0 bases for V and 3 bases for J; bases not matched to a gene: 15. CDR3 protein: CASSLSWGDSGSVGYEQYF. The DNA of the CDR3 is TGTGCCAGCAGTTTATCGTGGGGGGATAGCGGGAGTGTGGGCTACGAGCAGTACTTC.

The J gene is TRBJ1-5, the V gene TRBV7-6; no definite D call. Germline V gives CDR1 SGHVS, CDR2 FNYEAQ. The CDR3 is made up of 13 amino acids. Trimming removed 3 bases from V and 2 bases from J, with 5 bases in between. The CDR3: CASSLWGNQPQHF. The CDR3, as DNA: TGTGCCAGCAGCTTGTGGGGCAATCAGCCCCAGCATTTT.

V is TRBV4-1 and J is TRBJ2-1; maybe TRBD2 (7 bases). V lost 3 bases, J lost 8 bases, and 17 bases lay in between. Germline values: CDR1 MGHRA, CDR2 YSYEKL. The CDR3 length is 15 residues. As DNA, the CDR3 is TGCGCCAGCAGCCAGGGGGGGCGAGACGTTGATGAGCAGTTCTTC. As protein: CASSQGGRDVDEQFF.

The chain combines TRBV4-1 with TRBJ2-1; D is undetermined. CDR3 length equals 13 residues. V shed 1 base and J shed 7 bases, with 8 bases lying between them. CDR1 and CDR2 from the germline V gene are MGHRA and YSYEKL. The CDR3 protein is CASSQVRANEQFF. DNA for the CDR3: TGCGCCAGCAGCCAAGTTAGAGCGAATGAGCAGTTCTTC.

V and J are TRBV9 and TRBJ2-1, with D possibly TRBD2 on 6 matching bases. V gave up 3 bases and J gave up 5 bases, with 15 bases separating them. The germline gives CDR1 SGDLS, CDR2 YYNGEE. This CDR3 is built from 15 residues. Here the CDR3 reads CASSARGTPHNEQFF. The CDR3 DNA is TGTGCCAGCAGCGCTCGGGGGACGCCCCACAATGAGCAGTTCTTC.

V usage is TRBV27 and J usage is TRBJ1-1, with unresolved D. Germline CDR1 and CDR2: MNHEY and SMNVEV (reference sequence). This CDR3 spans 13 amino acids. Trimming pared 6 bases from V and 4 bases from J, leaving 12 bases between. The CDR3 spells CASSNRQPTEAFF. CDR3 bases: TGTGCCAGCAGCAATAGGCAGCCCACTGAAGCTTTCTTT.

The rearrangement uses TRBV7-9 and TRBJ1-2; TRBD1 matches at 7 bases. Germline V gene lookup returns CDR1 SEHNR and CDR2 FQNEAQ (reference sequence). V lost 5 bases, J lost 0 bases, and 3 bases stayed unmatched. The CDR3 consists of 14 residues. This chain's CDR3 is CASSQQGTNYGYTF. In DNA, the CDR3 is TGTGCCAGCAGCCAACAGGGGACTAACTATGGCTACACCTTC.

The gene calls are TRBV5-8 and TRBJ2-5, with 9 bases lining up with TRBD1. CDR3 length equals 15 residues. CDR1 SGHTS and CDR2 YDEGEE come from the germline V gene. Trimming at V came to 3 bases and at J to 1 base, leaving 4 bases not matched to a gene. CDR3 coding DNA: TGTGCCAGCAGCTGGGACAGGGCAGTCCAAGAGACCCAGTACTTC. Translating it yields CASSWDRAVQETQYF.

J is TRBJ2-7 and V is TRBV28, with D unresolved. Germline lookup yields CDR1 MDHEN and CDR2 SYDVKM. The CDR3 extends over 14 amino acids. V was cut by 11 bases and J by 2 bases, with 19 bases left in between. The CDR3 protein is CAHSNWASAYEQYF. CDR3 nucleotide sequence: TGTGCCCACTCGAATTGGGCCTCAGCCTACGAGCAGTACTTC.

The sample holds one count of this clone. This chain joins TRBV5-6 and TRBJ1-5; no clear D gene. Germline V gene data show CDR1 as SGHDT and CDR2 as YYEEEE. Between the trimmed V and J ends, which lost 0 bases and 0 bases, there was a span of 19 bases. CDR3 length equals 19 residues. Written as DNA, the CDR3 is TGTGCCAGCAGCTTGGCCATGGCGCATCCCGACTATAGCAATCAGCCCCAGCATTTT. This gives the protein CASSLAMAHPDYSNQPQHF.

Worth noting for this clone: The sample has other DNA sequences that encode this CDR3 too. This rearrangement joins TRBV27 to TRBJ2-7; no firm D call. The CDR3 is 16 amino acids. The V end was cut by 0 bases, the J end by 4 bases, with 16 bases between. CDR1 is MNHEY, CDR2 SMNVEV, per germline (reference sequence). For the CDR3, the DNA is TGTGCCAGCAGTTTATCATTGGGCACCCGGGCGTACGAGCAGTACTTC. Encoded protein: CASSLSLGTRAYEQYF.

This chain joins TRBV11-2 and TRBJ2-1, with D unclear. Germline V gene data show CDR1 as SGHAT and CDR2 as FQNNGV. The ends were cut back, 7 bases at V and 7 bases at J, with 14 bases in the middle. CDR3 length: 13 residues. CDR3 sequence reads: CASTDSMGNEQFF. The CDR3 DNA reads TGTGCCAGCACCGACTCTATGGGGAATGAGCAGTTCTTC.

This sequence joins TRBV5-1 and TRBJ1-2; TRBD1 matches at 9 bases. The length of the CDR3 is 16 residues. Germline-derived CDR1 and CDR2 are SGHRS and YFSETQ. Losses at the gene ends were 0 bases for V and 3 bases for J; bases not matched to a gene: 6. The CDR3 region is CASSLEQGARDYGYTF. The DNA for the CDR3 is TGCGCCAGCAGCTTGGAACAGGGGGCGCGAGACTATGGCTACACCTTC.

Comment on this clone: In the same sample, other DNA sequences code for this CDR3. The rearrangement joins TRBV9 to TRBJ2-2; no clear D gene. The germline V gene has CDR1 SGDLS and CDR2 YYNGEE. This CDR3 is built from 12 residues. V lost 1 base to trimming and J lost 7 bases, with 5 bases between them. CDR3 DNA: TGTGCCAGCAGCGTAAGGTTCGGGGAGCTGTTTTTT. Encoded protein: CASSVRFGELFF.

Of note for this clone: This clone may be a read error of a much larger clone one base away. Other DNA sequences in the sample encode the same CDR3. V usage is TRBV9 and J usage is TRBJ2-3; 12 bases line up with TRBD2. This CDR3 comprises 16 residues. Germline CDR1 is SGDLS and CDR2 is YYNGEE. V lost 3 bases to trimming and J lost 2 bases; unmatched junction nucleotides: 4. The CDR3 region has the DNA TGTGCCAGCAGCGGCGGGACTAGCGGGCTCACAGATACGCAGTATTTT. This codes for CASSGGTSGLTDTQYF. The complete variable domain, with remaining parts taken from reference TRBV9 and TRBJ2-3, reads DSGVTQTPKHLITATGQRVTLRCSPRSGDLSVYWYQQSLDQGLQFLIQYYNGEERAKGNILERFSAQQFPDLHSELNLSSLELGDSALYFCASSGGTSGLTDTQYFGPGTRLTVL.

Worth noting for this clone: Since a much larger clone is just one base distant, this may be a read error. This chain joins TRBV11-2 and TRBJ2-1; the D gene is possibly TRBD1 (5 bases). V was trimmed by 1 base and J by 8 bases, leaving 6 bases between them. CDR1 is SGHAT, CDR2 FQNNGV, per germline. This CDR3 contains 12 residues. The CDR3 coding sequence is TGTGCCAGCAGCTTAGGGGGCCATGAGCAGTTCTTC. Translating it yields CASSLGGHEQFF.

CDR3 in amino acids: CASSYTLTDLSEQYF. The DNA for the CDR3 is TGTGCCAGCAGTTACACTCTGACGGACCTCAGCGAGCAGTACTTC. This chain links TRBV6-5 with TRBJ2-7; D uncertain. CDR1 MNHEY and CDR2 SVGAGI come from the germline V gene. The length of the CDR3 is 15 residues. Trimming stripped 2 bases from V and 6 bases from J, with 17 bases between.

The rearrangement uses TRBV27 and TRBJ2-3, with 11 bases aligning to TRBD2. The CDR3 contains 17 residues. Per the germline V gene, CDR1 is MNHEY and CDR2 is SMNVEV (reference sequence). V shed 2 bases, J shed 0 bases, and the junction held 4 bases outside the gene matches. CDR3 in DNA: TGTGCCAGCAGTTTAGAGTGGACTAGCGGGAGCACAGATACGCAGTATTTT. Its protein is CASSLEWTSGSTDTQYF.

The CDR3 nucleotides are TGTGCCAGCAGCTTGTCGACTAGCGGGAGTTCATTAGACGAGCAGTACTTC. Translating it yields CASSLSTSGSSLDEQYF. V is TRBV7-6 and J is TRBJ2-7; 12 bases are a match to TRBD2. V was pared by 3 bases and J by 5 bases, with 11 bases of the junction left unmatched. Germline V gene sequence: CDR1 SGHVS, CDR2 FNYEAQ. The CDR3 contains 17 residues.

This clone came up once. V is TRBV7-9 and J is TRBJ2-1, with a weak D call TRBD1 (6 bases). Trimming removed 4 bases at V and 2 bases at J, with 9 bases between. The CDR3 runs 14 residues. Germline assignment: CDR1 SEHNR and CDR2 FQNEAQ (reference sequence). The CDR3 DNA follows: TGTGCCAGCAGCTCCGCAGGGGCCTACAATGAGCAGTTCTTC. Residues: CASSSAGAYNEQFF.

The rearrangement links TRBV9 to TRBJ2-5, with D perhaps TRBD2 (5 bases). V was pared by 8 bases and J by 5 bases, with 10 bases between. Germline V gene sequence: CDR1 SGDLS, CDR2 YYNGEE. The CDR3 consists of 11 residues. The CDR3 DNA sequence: TGTGCCAGTTCCTCGGGGGAGACCCAGTACTTC. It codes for CASSSGETQYF.

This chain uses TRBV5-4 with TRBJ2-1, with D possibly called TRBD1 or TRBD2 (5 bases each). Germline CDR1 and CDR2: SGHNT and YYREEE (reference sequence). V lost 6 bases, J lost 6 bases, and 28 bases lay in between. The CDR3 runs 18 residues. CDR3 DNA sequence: TGTGCCAGCACCCTCGACCGGGACCTCCCTACTGACTTCAATGAGCAGTTCTTC. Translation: CASTLDRDLPTDFNEQFF.

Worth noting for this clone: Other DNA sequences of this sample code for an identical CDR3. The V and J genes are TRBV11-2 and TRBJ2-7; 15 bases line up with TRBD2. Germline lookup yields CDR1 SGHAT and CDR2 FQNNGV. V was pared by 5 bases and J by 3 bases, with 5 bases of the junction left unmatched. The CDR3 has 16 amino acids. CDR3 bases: TGTGCCAGCAGCGCAGGGACTAGCGGGAGGTTCTACGAGCAGTACTTC. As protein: CASSAGTSGRFYEQYF.